Below, 29 T cell receptor beta chains from the same sample are listed, as sequenced in a study of vaccination effects on CD4 cells after COVID-19. Repertoires were generated with immunoSEQ multiplex PCR, while TCRdb's copy carries only in-frame clones and drops some. In the table there are about 35,000 clones, 65% to 70% of which are singletons. Their antigens remain unidentified. Around day 10 of culture, CD4+ T cells were separated out. The source was CD4+ T cells from PBMCs cultured without peptide, collected before COVID-19 vaccination. These receptors were collected from a human donor who received a COVID-19 vaccine.

The V and J genes are TRBV29-1 and TRBJ2-3; D may be TRBD2 (7 bases). In germline, CDR1 is SQVTM, CDR2 ANQGSEA. V was shortened by 0 bases and J by 7 bases, with 14 bases between the two germline ends. The CDR3 contains 14 residues. The DNA for the CDR3 is TGCAGCGTTGAAGATGAGGGGGGGAGCAATACGCAGTATTTT. Translation gives CSVEDEGGSNTQYF.

V usage is TRBV6-6 and J usage is TRBJ2-1; 12 nucleotides match TRBD1. CDR3 length equals 14 residues. Germline-derived CDR1 and CDR2 are MNHNY and SVGAGI (reference sequence). Trimming took 6 bases from V and 12 from J; bases not matched to a gene: 9. In DNA, the CDR3 is TGTGCCAGCAGCACCGGGACAGGGGGCACTTGGCAGTTCTTC. Protein: CASSTGTGGTWQFF.

This chain links TRBV10-1 with TRBJ2-7; D is unclear. This CDR3 is 15 amino acids long. Trimming left V 1 base short and J 2 bases short, with 12 bases between. Germline V gene data show CDR1 as WNHNN and CDR2 as SYGVQD (reference sequence). The CDR3 here is CASSECGRLTYEQYF. CDR3 coding DNA: TGCGCCAGCAGTGAGTGCGGACGCCTAACCTACGAGCAGTACTTC.

The chain joins TRBV9 to TRBJ1-2; D remains unclear. Trimming cost V 2 bases and J 3 bases, with 20 bases left between them. The CDR3 runs to 17 residues. Germline-derived CDR1 and CDR2 are SGDLS and YYNGEE. The CDR3 DNA is TGTGCCAGCAGCGTTGGCCAAACCGGTCTTTTTCACTATGGCTACACCTTC. Amino acid sequence: CASSVGQTGLFHYGYTF.

This rearrangement joins TRBV4-1 to TRBJ1-1; D perhaps matches TRBD1 (6 bases). V gave up 0 bases and J gave up 4 bases, with 15 bases separating them. CDR3 length: 16 amino acids. Looked up from germline, CDR1 is MGHRA and CDR2 is YSYEKL. The CDR3 DNA reads TGCGCCAGCAGCCAAGAAGAGGGCAGGGGAGTCACTGAAGCTTTCTTT. Its translation: CASSQEEGRGVTEAFF.

This chain connects TRBV24-1 to TRBJ1-4, with no clear D. V lost 1 base and J 13 bases, leaving 12 bases between the germline ends. The CDR3 has 13 amino acids. The germline CDR1 and CDR2 sequences are KGHDR and SFDVKD. In nucleotides, the CDR3 is TGTGCCACCAGTGATTTTAGCGGCTCAACACTGTTTTTT. Protein: CATSDFSGSTLFF.

This clone was counted only a few times. The chain combines TRBV6-6 with TRBJ2-1, with TRBD2 matching 8 bases. The CDR3 is made up of 13 amino acids. Per the germline V gene, CDR1 is MNHNY and CDR2 is SVGAGI (reference sequence). With V trimmed by 2 bases and J by 9 bases, 3 bases remained unmatched. CDR3 in amino acids: CASSYTSGLEQFF. The CDR3, as DNA: TGTGCCAGCAGTTACACTAGCGGCCTTGAGCAGTTCTTC.

The chain has TRBV6-6 and TRBJ1-2, with a weak D call TRBD1 (5 bases). The CDR3 spans 13 residues. CDR1 is MNHNY and CDR2 is SVGAGI in the germline V gene (reference sequence). The V end was cut by 2 bases, the J end by 7 bases, with 11 bases between. DNA of the CDR3: TGTGCCAGCAGTTACGAGGGGCGCGGTGGCTACACCTTC. Protein sequence: CASSYEGRGGYTF.

This chain uses TRBV6-5 with TRBJ2-5; D is unclear. The V end lost 0 bases, the J end lost 4 bases, and 9 bases lay between the germline ends. CDR1 is MNHEY and CDR2 is SVGAGI in the germline V gene. CDR3 size: 14 residues. CDR3 sequence: CASSYSIPAETQYF. The DNA of the CDR3 is TGTGCCAGCAGTTACTCGATTCCCGCAGAGACCCAGTACTTC.

This chain joins TRBV12-3 or TRBV12-4 and TRBJ2-7, with 7 bases fitting TRBD1. V lost 7 bases to trimming and J lost 5 bases; unmatched junction nucleotides: 5. The CDR3 extends over 12 amino acids. In DNA form, the CDR3 reads TGTGCCAGCACCACAGGGGACCACGAGCAGTACTTC. Translated: CASTTGDHEQYF.

The table lists this clone with a few counts. The chain uses TRBV5-1 and TRBJ1-5; 8 nucleotides line up with TRBD1. Germline lookup yields CDR1 SGHRS and CDR2 YFSETQ. There are 15 residues in the CDR3. Trimming cost V 5 bases and J 3 bases; bases outside gene matches: 7. This CDR3 is CASSLTGATNQPQHF. CDR3 DNA: TGCGCCAGCAGTTTGACAGGGGCCACCAATCAGCCCCAGCATTTT.

The J gene is TRBJ2-1, the V gene TRBV11-2; D tentatively fits TRBD1 or TRBD2 (6 bases each). Germline V gene data show CDR1 as SGHAT and CDR2 as FQNNGV. The V and J ends lost 2 bases and 1 base respectively, with 12 bases between them. The CDR3 totals 16 residues. CDR3 region: CASSLSGAPSYNEQFF. In DNA, the CDR3 is TGTGCCAGCAGCTTATCGGGGGCACCATCCTACAATGAGCAGTTCTTC. The complete variable domain, with remaining parts taken from reference TRBV11-2 and TRBJ2-1, reads EAGVAQSPRYKIIEKRQSVAFWCNPISGHATLYWYQQILGQGPKLLIQFQNNGVVDDSQLPKDRFSAERLKGVDSTLKIQPAKLEDSAVYLCASSLSGAPSYNEQFFGPGTRLTVL.

The genes are TRBV30 and TRBJ1-5; the D is unclear. CDR3 length equals 13 residues. V was cut by 8 bases and J by 3 bases, with 14 bases left in between. Germline V lookup: CDR1 GTSNPN, CDR2 SVGIG (reference sequence). CDR3 amino acids: CAAGRQDNQPQHF. Here the CDR3 DNA reads TGTGCCGCCGGGAGGCAGGACAATCAGCCCCAGCATTTT.

The chain links TRBV5-1 to TRBJ2-2; D is uncertain. The germline V gene encodes CDR1 SGHRS and CDR2 YFSETQ. V gave up 3 bases and J gave up 8 bases, with 14 bases separating them. This CDR3 region has 14 residues. The CDR3 is CASSSVEKRGELFF. CDR3 sequence (DNA): TGCGCCAGCAGCTCCGTAGAAAAAAGGGGGGAGCTGTTTTTT.

This chain uses TRBV5-1 with TRBJ2-7; 7 nucleotides align to TRBD2. With 0 bases clipped from V and 2 bases from J, the junction kept 11 bases outside the gene matches. CDR1 is SGHRS, CDR2 YFSETQ, per germline. The length of the CDR3 is 17 residues. The CDR3: CASSLGVGRLPAYEQYF. In DNA, the CDR3 is TGCGCCAGCAGCTTGGGGGTCGGGAGGTTACCAGCCTACGAGCAGTACTTC.

This clone has just one count. The gene calls are TRBV18 and TRBJ1-5; 7 positions match TRBD1. Germline assignment: CDR1 KGHSH and CDR2 LQKENI. This CDR3 contains 15 residues. Germline trimming cut 0 bases from V and 6 bases from J; bases unmatched to any gene: 5. CDR3 bases: TGTGCCAGCTCACCACCTGGGACAGTTGGTCAGCCCCAGCATTTT. Amino acids: CASSPPGTVGQPQHF. Supplemented by reference TRBV18 and TRBJ1-5, the full variable domain reads NAGVMQNPRHLVRRRGQEARLRCSPMKGHSHVYWYRQLPEEGLKFMVYLQKENIIDESGMPKERFSAEFPKEGPSILRIQQVVRGDSAAYFCASSPPGTVGQPQHFGDGTRLSIL.

This clone was seen a single time. The chain couples TRBV7-2 to TRBJ2-3; D gene ambiguous. Germline CDR1 and CDR2: SGHTA and FQGNSA. The ends were cut back, 5 bases at V and 2 bases at J, with 5 bases in the middle. The CDR3 sequence is 12 residues long. The DNA for the CDR3 is TGTGCCAGCAGCCCCCACACAGATACGCAGTATTTT. Translation gives CASSPHTDTQYF.

This chain connects TRBV27 to TRBJ1-1; a possible D gene is TRBD1 (6 bases). Per the germline V gene, CDR1 is MNHEY and CDR2 is SMNVEV (reference sequence). This CDR3 is 13 amino acids long. V shed 8 bases and J shed 0 bases, with 10 bases lying between them. In nucleotides, the CDR3 is TGTGCCAGCCCTACAGGGCTGAACACTGAAGCTTTCTTT. Translating gives CASPTGLNTEAFF.

V and J are TRBV7-9 and TRBJ2-7, with 8 bases identical to TRBD1. CDR3 size: 14 residues. CDR1 and CDR2 (germline): SEHNR, FQNEAQ (reference sequence). The junction had 5 bases not matched to a gene; V was cut back by 5 bases and J by 2 bases. The CDR3 sequence: CASSPDRGAYEQYF. CDR3 in DNA: TGTGCCAGCAGCCCTGACAGGGGAGCCTACGAGCAGTACTTC.

The table lists this clone with a count of one. J is TRBJ1-1 and V is TRBV6-5; TRBD1 aligns across 7 bases. The trim removed 0 bases at V and 4 bases at J, leaving 2 bases unmatched. The CDR3 contains 14 residues. Looked up from germline, CDR1 is MNHEY and CDR2 is SVGAGI. The DNA for the CDR3 is TGTGCCAGCAGTTACTCGGCAGGGGGCACTGAAGCTTTCTTT. It specifies CASSYSAGGTEAFF.

This chain joins TRBV30 and TRBJ1-3; a weak D match, TRBD1 (5 bases). This CDR3 has 13 amino acids. Germline V gene sequence: CDR1 GTSNPN, CDR2 SVGIG (reference sequence). V shed 7 bases and J shed 3 bases, with 13 bases lying between them. CDR3 region: CASSRANGNTIYF. As DNA, the CDR3 is TGTGCCTCAAGCAGGGCGAATGGAAACACCATATATTTT.

The rearrangement joins TRBV5-1 to TRBJ2-1; no firm D call. With 7 bases removed from V and 7 bases from J, the gap between germline ends came to 18 bases. The CDR3 loop spans 14 amino acids. Germline V CDR1 and CDR2: SGHRS, YFSETQ. The DNA of the CDR3 is TGCGCCAGCCGGGTCGCGAATCCGGAGAATGAGCAGTTCTTC. Its protein product is CASRVANPENEQFF.

This clone was seen once. V and J are TRBV5-1 and TRBJ2-3, with 9 bases lining up with TRBD1. Losses at the gene ends were 4 bases for V and 1 base for J; bases not matched to a gene: 16. The CDR3 length is 19 residues. Germline V gene data show CDR1 as SGHRS and CDR2 as YFSETQ. The CDR3 loop is CASSQQRLGRTGGTDTQYF. In DNA form, the CDR3 reads TGCGCCAGCAGCCAACAGCGCCTAGGAAGGACAGGGGGCACAGATACGCAGTATTTT.

The chain uses TRBV30 and TRBJ1-2; 7 positions agree with TRBD1. Germline V gene lookup returns CDR1 GTSNPN and CDR2 SVGIG (reference sequence). The CDR3 contains 13 residues. The J segment lost 9 bases and the V segment lost 3 bases, leaving 10 bases of the junction unmatched. CDR3: CAWSGTTGLSYTF. The CDR3 DNA reads TGTGCCTGGAGCGGGACGACAGGGCTGAGCTACACCTTC.

The V call is TRBV19, the J call TRBJ1-4, with D maybe TRBD1 (5 bases). Trimming took off 1 base at V and 4 bases at J, with 10 bases between the two ends. The CDR3 consists of 15 residues. Looked up from germline, CDR1 is LNHDA and CDR2 is SQIVND (reference sequence). The CDR3 spells CASSIGTRGNEKLFF. CDR3 nucleotide sequence: TGTGCCAGTAGTATAGGGACAAGGGGTAATGAAAAACTGTTTTTT.

The chain joins TRBV10-1 to TRBJ2-5, with D unclear. CDR1 and CDR2 (germline): WNHNN, SYGVQD (reference sequence). CDR3 length equals 11 residues. Trimming shortened V by 4 bases and J by 4 bases, and 4 bases separated the two germline ends. The CDR3: CASSVGETQYF. The CDR3 DNA is TGCGCCAGCAGTGTTGGAGAGACCCAGTACTTC.

The rearrangement uses TRBV2 and TRBJ2-5, with D tentatively TRBD1 (6 bases). Germline V gene sequence: CDR1 SNHLY, CDR2 FYNNEI. The CDR3 contains 13 residues. V was pared by 2 bases and J by 4 bases, with 8 bases between. As DNA, the CDR3 is TGTGCCAGCAGTGAACGCAGGGGAGAGACCCAGTACTTC. Amino acid sequence: CASSERRGETQYF.

This chain joins TRBV30 and TRBJ1-3; no clear D gene. V shed 0 bases and J shed 0 bases, with 15 bases lying between them. Germline values: CDR1 GTSNPN, CDR2 SVGIG (reference sequence). CDR3 length equals 17 residues. CDR3 protein: CAWSVERYSSSGNTIYF. In nucleotides, the CDR3 is TGTGCCTGGAGTGTCGAAAGGTACAGTAGCTCTGGAAACACCATATATTTT.

This clone was recorded a few times. The V gene is TRBV13, the J gene TRBJ2-2; D call uncertain. V lost 5 bases, J lost 2 bases, and 9 bases lay in between. Germline V gene data show CDR1 as PRHDT and CDR2 as FYEKMQ (reference sequence). CDR3 size: 14 residues. CDR3 amino acids: CASSRTGNTGELFF. CDR3 sequence (DNA): TGTGCCAGCAGCCGGACGGGCAACACCGGGGAGCTGTTTTTT.